These 25 T cell receptor beta chains came from one sample sequenced in a study of memory CD4+ T cells and cytomegalovirus serostatus. Only in-frame clones appear in the TCRdb table, and some are missing; sequencing was by immunoSEQ multiplex PCR. The table records some 48,000 clones, approximately 78% of them present only once. The sort gate was single viable CD3+CD4+CD8-CD45RO+ cells for memory CD4+ T cells. Sequencing used memory CD4+ T cells from blood. All receptors derive from an adult in good health and CMV-seronegative.

This sequence joins TRBV28 and TRBJ2-3; TRBD2 agrees at 11 bases. This CDR3 has 16 residues. Germline trimming cut 5 bases from V and 4 bases from J; bases unmatched to any gene: 8. CDR1 and CDR2 (germline): MDHEN, SYDVKM. In DNA form, the CDR3 reads TGTGCCAGCAGTCCTTATAGCGGGGGGGCCGCAGATACGCAGTATTTT. Protein: CASSPYSGGAADTQYF.

Here the CDR3 DNA reads TGTGCCAGCAGCCCGGACAGGACCACTGAAGCTTTCTTT. Its protein is CASSPDRTTEAFF. This chain links TRBV6-4 with TRBJ1-1, with 7 bases that match TRBD1. There are 13 residues in the CDR3. Germline V gene lookup returns CDR1 MRHNA and CDR2 SNTAGT. The ends lost 6 bases at V and 4 bases at J; junction bases unmatched: 5.

This clone was recorded a few times. The DNA of the CDR3 is TGCGCCAGCAGCCATACCCCCGCTAGAGGGAGGAGGGCAGATACGCAGTATTTT. Translation gives CASSHTPARGRRADTQYF. V and J are TRBV4-1 and TRBJ2-3; a possible D gene is TRBD2 (6 bases). Looked up from germline, CDR1 is MGHRA and CDR2 is YSYEKL. This CDR3 spans 18 amino acids. V gave up 3 bases and J gave up 4 bases, with 23 bases separating them.

This sequence joins TRBV5-1 and TRBJ1-1, with 11 bases that match TRBD1. Germline values: CDR1 SGHRS, CDR2 YFSETQ. V lost 4 bases and J lost 11; bases outside the gene matches: 7. The CDR3 is made up of 13 amino acids. CDR3 residues: CASSQGQGAGAFF. Written as DNA, the CDR3 is TGCGCCAGCAGCCAAGGACAGGGGGCTGGGGCTTTCTTT.

The rearrangement joins TRBV28 to TRBJ2-2; either TRBD1 or TRBD2 may supply D (7 bases each). There are 15 residues in the CDR3. From germline, CDR1 is MDHEN and CDR2 SYDVKM. Trimming pared 3 bases from V and 6 bases from J, leaving 14 bases between. CDR3 sequence (DNA): TGTGCCAGCAGTTTGCCAGGGGGGGAGGCCGGGGAGCTGTTTTTT. It specifies CASSLPGGEAGELFF.

The V call is TRBV7-8, the J call TRBJ1-6; 10 bases line up with TRBD1. The CDR3 is made up of 15 amino acids. The germline CDR1 and CDR2 sequences are SGHVS and FQNEAQ. V lost 5 bases to trimming and J lost 6 bases; unmatched junction nucleotides: 4. CDR3 bases: TGTGCCAGCAGCCCGGACAGGGGGAGTAATTCACCCCTCCACTTT. Its translation: CASSPDRGSNSPLHF.

The chain has TRBV4-1 and TRBJ2-1; 13 bases are shared with TRBD2. Germline CDR1 MGHRA, CDR2 YSYEKL. This CDR3 has 21 amino acids. The V and J ends lost 0 bases and 0 bases, in that order; junction bases with no gene match: 11. Here the CDR3 reads CASSQDPGTSGTWSSYNEQFF. The CDR3 DNA is TGCGCCAGCAGCCAAGACCCGGGGACTAGCGGGACCTGGAGCTCCTACAATGAGCAGTTCTTC.

CDR3 nucleotide sequence: TGTGCCAGCAGCTTAGCGCCCGGACAGGCCTACGAGCAGTACTTC. Translated, it gives CASSLAPGQAYEQYF. The V call is TRBV11-2, the J call TRBJ2-7, with 7 bases matching TRBD1. V was pared by 1 base and J by 2 bases, with 5 bases of the junction left unmatched. The CDR3 sequence is 15 residues long. CDR1 and CDR2 (germline): SGHAT, FQNNGV.

This clone was counted only a few times. This chain links TRBV5-6 with TRBJ1-1; D not certain. CDR3 length: 14 residues. Trimming took off 3 bases at V and 3 bases at J, with 12 bases between the two ends. The germline CDR1 and CDR2 sequences are SGHDT and YYEEEE. The CDR3 DNA sequence: TGTGCCAGCAGCTCTCAGGTGCTACACACTGAAGCTTTCTTT. Its protein is CASSSQVLHTEAFF.

This clone has a handful of counts. The chain recombines TRBV4-3 with TRBJ2-3, with D perhaps TRBD1 (5 bases). V was cut by 4 bases and J by 2 bases, with 13 bases left in between. This CDR3 spans 15 amino acids. The germline V gene has CDR1 LGHNA and CDR2 YSLEER. In nucleotides, the CDR3 is TGCGCCAGCAGCCGAGCCAGGGCACTCACAGATACGCAGTATTTT. This gives the protein CASSRARALTDTQYF.

V and J are TRBV7-8 and TRBJ2-7, with 10 bases lining up with TRBD2. With V trimmed by 3 bases and J by 2 bases, 4 bases remained unmatched. CDR1 and CDR2 (germline): SGHVS, FQNEAQ. The CDR3 consists of 15 residues. CDR3 in amino acids: CASSFSTSGPYEQYF. The CDR3 nucleotides are TGTGCCAGCAGCTTTTCGACTAGCGGGCCCTACGAGCAGTACTTC.

CDR3 nucleotide sequence: TGTGCCAGCACCCCGGGACAGGGGGGTCGAGAGACCCAGTACTTC. Protein sequence: CASTPGQGGRETQYF. This sequence joins TRBV28 and TRBJ2-5; TRBD1 aligns across 11 bases. V gave up 7 bases and J gave up 4 bases; unmatched junction bases: 8. This CDR3 has 15 residues. Germline V CDR1 and CDR2: MDHEN, SYDVKM.

J is TRBJ2-1 and V is TRBV19; 15 bases map to TRBD2. The CDR3 is made up of 18 amino acids. Trimming removed 5 bases from V and 3 bases from J; junction bases left unmatched: 8. Germline-derived CDR1 and CDR2 are LNHDA and SQIVND (reference sequence). The CDR3 is CASSPGTSGGTDYNEQFF. CDR3 coding DNA: TGTGCCAGTAGTCCTGGGACTAGCGGGGGGACAGACTACAATGAGCAGTTCTTC.

The gene calls are TRBV4-1 and TRBJ2-1; 10 bases are shared with TRBD2. V shed 4 bases, J shed 0 bases, and the junction held 3 bases outside the gene matches. This CDR3 region has 16 residues. Germline loops: CDR1 MGHRA, CDR2 YSYEKL. As DNA, the CDR3 is TGCGCCAGCAGCCTTTTAGCGGGGGGCTCCTACAATGAGCAGTTCTTC. This encodes CASSLLAGGSYNEQFF.

The J gene is TRBJ1-2, the V gene TRBV5-6; TRBD1 matches 7 bases. Germline CDR1 and CDR2: SGHDT and YYEEEE. Germline trimming cut 3 bases from V and 11 bases from J; bases unmatched to any gene: 13. The CDR3 contains 14 residues. CDR3 DNA: TGTGCCAGCAGCTCTAGACAGGGATCGAACAGATACACCTTC. It translates to CASSSRQGSNRYTF.

About this clone: Other DNA variants within this sample encode the same CDR3. The genes are TRBV2 and TRBJ1-6; maybe TRBD1 (5 bases). CDR3 length equals 15 residues. Trimming pared 4 bases from V and 8 bases from J, leaving 15 bases between. Germline CDR1 reads SNHLY; CDR2 reads FYNNEI. CDR3 coding DNA: TGTGCCAGCAGTGTAACCGGCAGGGAAGATTCACCCCTCCACTTT. This sequence encodes CASSVTGREDSPLHF. Combining the CDR3 with reference TRBV2 and TRBJ1-6 gives the whole variable domain EPEVTQTPSHQVTQMGQEVILRCVPISNHLYFYWYRQILGQKVEFLVSFYNNEISEKSEIFDDQFSVERPDGSNFTLKIRSTKLEDSAMYFCASSVTGREDSPLHFGNGTRLTVT.

This chain uses TRBV30 with TRBJ1-5; D is perhaps TRBD1 (5 bases). The V gene's germline CDR1 is GTSNPN and CDR2 SVGIG (reference sequence). The CDR3 length is 14 residues. V shed 0 bases and J shed 6 bases, with 12 bases lying between them. The CDR3 reads CAWSVAQGSQPQHF. The CDR3 nucleotides read TGTGCCTGGAGTGTCGCGCAGGGAAGTCAGCCCCAGCATTTT. Complete variable domain (other parts from reference TRBV30 and TRBJ1-5): SQTIHQWPATLVQPVGSPLSLECTVEGTSNPNLYWYRQAAGRGLQLLFYSVGIGQISSEVPQNLSASRPQDRQFILSSKKLLLSDSGFYLCAWSVAQGSQPQHFGDGTRLSIL.

The count of this clone is one. The rearrangement joins TRBV7-9 to TRBJ2-7, with TRBD2 matching 13 bases. J gave up 5 bases and V 5 bases, and 6 bases lay outside the gene matches. The CDR3 totals 15 residues. Germline CDR1 reads SEHNR; CDR2 reads FQNEAQ (reference sequence). CDR3 nucleotide sequence: TGTGCCAGCAGCCGCACTAGCGGGGGGGCGAACGAGCAGTACTTC. Its protein product is CASSRTSGGANEQYF.

The chain recombines TRBV9 with TRBJ2-5; the D gene could be TRBD1 or TRBD2 (5 bases each). This CDR3 region has 15 residues. V was clipped by 4 bases and J by 3 bases, with 16 bases between them. Germline V gives CDR1 SGDLS, CDR2 YYNGEE. The chain's CDR3 is CASSNSGTPKETQYF. CDR3 DNA sequence: TGTGCCAGCAGCAATTCCGGGACCCCGAAAGAGACCCAGTACTTC.

This chain links TRBV7-8 with TRBJ2-3, with D possibly TRBD2 on 7 matching bases. Trimming took 5 bases from V and 6 from J, leaving 21 bases between them. The CDR3 contains 16 residues. The V gene's germline CDR1 is SGHVS and CDR2 FQNEAQ. CDR3 loop: CASSPPGGRVGDTQYF. CDR3 DNA: TGTGCCAGCAGCCCTCCGGGGGGCCGAGTCGGGGATACGCAGTATTTT.

The genes are TRBV5-1 and TRBJ2-2; 13 bases are a match to TRBD2. The CDR3 consists of 16 residues. V dropped 4 bases and J dropped 4; count of bases not matched to a gene: 4. Germline values: CDR1 SGHRS, CDR2 YFSETQ. The CDR3 reads CASSETSGGATGELFF. The CDR3, as DNA: TGCGCCAGCAGCGAAACTAGCGGGGGGGCCACCGGGGAGCTGTTTTTT.

This chain uses TRBV6-4 with TRBJ1-2; D might be TRBD1 (5 bases). Germline-derived CDR1 and CDR2 are MRHNA and SNTAGT. This CDR3 comprises 14 residues. Deletions cut 3 bases from V and 5 bases from J, with 13 bases between. The CDR3 nucleotides are TGTGCCAGCAGTGAGTTTGGGGGTCCTTATGGCTACACCTTC. Translated, it gives CASSEFGGPYGYTF.

This rearrangement joins TRBV6-7 to TRBJ1-3; D may be TRBD1 (5 bases). TRBV6-7 is given ORF status, its function remaining uncertain. V lost 5 bases and J 6 bases, leaving 8 bases between the germline ends. CDR3 length: 12 residues. DNA of the CDR3: TGTGCCAGCAGTGAACAGGTAAACACCATATATTTT. Its translation is CASSEQVNTIYF.

V and J are TRBV5-1 and TRBJ1-1, with 10 positions matching TRBD1. V lost 4 bases and J lost 1; bases outside the gene matches: 7. This CDR3 comprises 16 residues. Germline V gene lookup returns CDR1 SGHRS and CDR2 YFSETQ. The CDR3 region is CASSLGDRGQNTEAFF. The CDR3 nucleotides are TGCGCCAGCAGCCTGGGGGACAGGGGTCAGAACACTGAAGCTTTCTTT.

The chain is built from TRBV30 and TRBJ1-5; D is possibly TRBD1 (5 bases). This CDR3 comprises 14 residues. V was shortened by 3 bases and J by 2 bases, with 11 bases between the two germline ends. The germline V gene encodes CDR1 GTSNPN and CDR2 SVGIG (reference sequence). CDR3 protein: CAWSRGGGNQPQHF. In nucleotides, the CDR3 is TGTGCCTGGAGCCGTGGAGGGGGCAATCAGCCCCAGCATTTT.